This is a list of T cell receptor beta chains from one sample in a study of identifying expanded T cells in peripheral blood. The data were produced by immunoSEQ multiplex PCR, yet TCRdb's version contains in-frame clones alone and is incomplete. The sample has around 99,000 clones; around 89% are singletons. Input material: blood. All receptors come from a person aged 18 to 75 in good health. CDR3s include the opening cysteine and the closing phenylalanine or tryptophan. The order of the fields is CDR3 length, J gene, D gene, clone size, V gene, CDR3 protein, CDR3 DNA. A D gene is named only where the DNA matches it firmly. Not every row has a clone size; where given, it reads once, few, many or a size class.

len: 14
j_gene: TRBJ2-7
d_gene: TRBD2
abundance: -
v_gene: TRBV6-6
CDR3aa: CASTGLAGDYEQYF
CDR3nt: TGTGCCAGCACTGGACTAGCGGGGGACTACGAGCAGTACTTC

len: 16
j_gene: TRBJ1-2
d_gene: -
abundance: once
v_gene: TRBV6-1
CDR3aa: CASSEGAASRVHGYTF
CDR3nt: TGTGCCAGCAGTGAAGGAGCGGCGAGTCGAGTACATGGCTACACCTTC

len: 16
j_gene: TRBJ2-3
d_gene: -
abundance: -
v_gene: TRBV7-3
CDR3aa: CASSPGTSPRTDTQYF
CDR3nt: TGTGCCAGCAGTCCTGGGACCTCGCCGAGAACAGATACGCAGTATTTT

len: 16
j_gene: TRBJ1-5
d_gene: TRBD1
abundance: -
v_gene: TRBV19
CDR3aa: CASSVHRDRVNQPQHF
CDR3nt: TGTGCCAGTAGTGTTCACCGGGACAGGGTTAATCAGCCCCAGCATTTT

len: 15
j_gene: TRBJ2-7
d_gene: TRBD1
abundance: -
v_gene: TRBV5-6
CDR3aa: CASSGEQGNGVEQYF
CDR3nt: TGTGCCAGCAGCGGGGAACAGGGGAACGGCGTCGAGCAGTACTTC

len: 14
j_gene: TRBJ1-2
d_gene: TRBD1
abundance: -
v_gene: TRBV6-6
CDR3aa: CASSPQGAPYGYTF
CDR3nt: TGTGCCAGCAGTCCACAGGGGGCTCCCTATGGCTACACCTTC

len: 15
j_gene: TRBJ1-1
d_gene: TRBD1
abundance: -
v_gene: TRBV25-1
CDR3aa: CASSKATGVNTEAFF
CDR3nt: TGTGCCAGCAGTAAAGCGACAGGGGTGAACACTGAAGCTTTCTTT

len: 16
j_gene: TRBJ2-3
d_gene: -
abundance: -
v_gene: TRBV27
CDR3aa: CASSSRLDRSTDTQYF
CDR3nt: TGTGCCAGCAGTTCCCGACTAGATAGGTCAACAGATACGCAGTATTTT

len: 15
j_gene: TRBJ1-1
d_gene: TRBD1
abundance: -
v_gene: TRBV5-1
CDR3aa: CASSLGTGQVGVTFF
CDR3nt: TGCGCCAGCAGCTTGGGCACGGGACAGGTCGGAGTAACTTTCTTT

len: 12
j_gene: TRBJ1-6
d_gene: -
abundance: -
v_gene: TRBV6-6
CDR3aa: CASGPSNSPLHF
CDR3nt: TGTGCCAGCGGCCCGAGTAATTCACCCCTCCACTTT

len: 18
j_gene: TRBJ1-3
d_gene: -
abundance: -
v_gene: TRBV7-2
CDR3aa: CASSLLTATDLSGNTIYF
CDR3nt: TGTGCCAGCAGCTTACTGACAGCAACAGATCTCTCTGGAAACACCATATATTTT

len: 12
j_gene: TRBJ1-3
d_gene: -
abundance: -
v_gene: TRBV6-5
CDR3aa: CASSYRGNTIYF
CDR3nt: TGTGCCAGCAGTTATAGGGGAAACACCATATATTTT

len: 13
j_gene: TRBJ1-1
d_gene: TRBD1
abundance: -
v_gene: TRBV5-8
CDR3aa: CASSLDREWEAFF
CDR3nt: TGTGCCAGCAGTCTTGACAGGGAATGGGAAGCTTTCTTT

len: 18
j_gene: TRBJ2-2
d_gene: TRBD2
abundance: -
v_gene: TRBV9
CDR3aa: CASSVQPPGLAGAGELFF
CDR3nt: TGTGCCAGCAGCGTCCAACCCCCGGGACTAGCGGGAGCCGGGGAGCTGTTTTTT

len: 13
j_gene: TRBJ1-2
d_gene: -
abundance: -
v_gene: TRBV4-1
CDR3aa: CASSQEGGSGYTF
CDR3nt: TGCGCCAGCAGCCAAGAGGGGGGGTCTGGCTACACCTTC

len: 16
j_gene: TRBJ2-2
d_gene: -
abundance: -
v_gene: TRBV5-1
CDR3aa: CASSLAQTRNTGELFF
CDR3nt: TGCGCCAGCAGCTTGGCCCAGACAAGAAACACCGGGGAGCTGTTTTTT

len: 15
j_gene: TRBJ2-7
d_gene: TRBD1
abundance: -
v_gene: TRBV6-1
CDR3aa: CASSPGQGVSYEQYF
CDR3nt: TGTGCCAGCAGTCCGGGGCAGGGGGTTTCCTACGAGCAGTACTTC

len: 14
j_gene: TRBJ2-7
d_gene: TRBD2
abundance: -
v_gene: TRBV25-1
CDR3aa: CASSDQTSGYEQYF
CDR3nt: TGTGCCAGCAGTGATCAGACTAGCGGGTACGAGCAGTACTTC

len: 15
j_gene: TRBJ2-7
d_gene: -
abundance: -
v_gene: TRBV6-5
CDR3aa: CASSYVEGSPYEQYF
CDR3nt: TGTGCCAGCAGTTACGTGGAGGGTTCGCCCTACGAGCAGTACTTC

len: 14
j_gene: TRBJ1-2
d_gene: TRBD1
abundance: -
v_gene: TRBV10-3
CDR3aa: CAILRAQGDYGYTF
CDR3nt: TGTGCCATCCTAAGGGCTCAGGGGGACTATGGCTACACCTTC

len: 14
j_gene: TRBJ1-2
d_gene: -
abundance: -
v_gene: TRBV7-2
CDR3aa: CASSLAQWGTGYTF
CDR3nt: TGTGCCAGCAGCTTAGCGCAGTGGGGGACCGGCTACACCTTC

len: 15
j_gene: TRBJ2-5
d_gene: -
abundance: -
v_gene: TRBV9
CDR3aa: CASSISQGWKETQYF
CDR3nt: TGTGCCAGCAGCATTAGTCAGGGTTGGAAAGAGACCCAGTACTTC

len: 15
j_gene: TRBJ1-4
d_gene: TRBD1
abundance: -
v_gene: TRBV19
CDR3aa: CASSPPGQGREKLFF
CDR3nt: TGTGCCAGTAGTCCTCCGGGACAGGGAAGGGAAAAACTGTTTTTT

len: 15
j_gene: TRBJ2-2
d_gene: TRBD1
abundance: -
v_gene: TRBV7-8
CDR3aa: CASGQGLTNTGELFF
CDR3nt: TGTGCCAGCGGACAGGGCCTTACGAACACCGGGGAGCTGTTTTTT

len: 14
j_gene: TRBJ1-5
d_gene: -
abundance: -
v_gene: TRBV19
CDR3aa: CASSGSGDGQPQHF
CDR3nt: TGTGCCAGTAGTGGCTCAGGAGATGGTCAGCCCCAGCATTTT

len: 13
j_gene: TRBJ2-3
d_gene: TRBD2
abundance: -
v_gene: TRBV29-1
CDR3aa: CSVEASGMETQYF
CDR3nt: TGCAGCGTTGAGGCTAGCGGGATGGAAACGCAGTATTTT

len: 13
j_gene: TRBJ2-7
d_gene: -
abundance: -
v_gene: TRBV9
CDR3aa: CASSPRTGHEQYF
CDR3nt: TGTGCCAGCAGCCCCAGGACTGGCCACGAGCAGTACTTC

len: 13
j_gene: TRBJ2-1
d_gene: TRBD1
abundance: -
v_gene: TRBV7-2
CDR3aa: CASILGTDDEQFF
CDR3nt: TGTGCCAGCATCCTTGGGACAGACGATGAGCAGTTCTTC

len: 16
j_gene: TRBJ2-7
d_gene: TRBD1
abundance: -
v_gene: TRBV28
CDR3aa: CASSGHGTGAGYEQYF
CDR3nt: TGTGCCAGCAGTGGACACGGGACAGGGGCGGGCTACGAGCAGTACTTC

len: 14
j_gene: TRBJ2-3
d_gene: -
abundance: -
v_gene: TRBV7-2
CDR3aa: CASSPAGHPDTQYF
CDR3nt: TGTGCCAGCAGCCCCGCGGGGCATCCAGATACGCAGTATTTT

len: 14
j_gene: TRBJ2-2
d_gene: -
abundance: many
v_gene: TRBV6-4
CDR3aa: CASRADQNTGELFF
CDR3nt: TGTGCCAGCAGGGCAGATCAAAACACCGGGGAGCTGTTTTTT

len: 15
j_gene: TRBJ2-3
d_gene: -
abundance: -
v_gene: TRBV7-9
CDR3aa: CASSYKGRGTDTQYF
CDR3nt: TGTGCCAGCAGCTACAAGGGGCGGGGAACAGATACGCAGTATTTT